Sequencing of this T cell receptor (beta chain) was carried out in a study of radiation and T cells in renal cell carcinoma. Findings and limits, study-wide: From baseline, blood top tumor clonotypes peaked at 2 weeks post-radiation.

Sequencing used immunoSEQ multiplex PCR; TCRdb keeps in-frame clones, though not all of them. Of around 100,000 clones in the sample, 70% to 85% were seen once. The time point denotes: blood 4 weeks post-SBRT, at nephrectomy. Treatment defined: 15 Gy SBRT to primary tumor, nephrectomy 4 weeks later. Nephrectomy followed 15 Gy stereotactic body radiation by 4 weeks. This CDR3 has 10 amino acids. Germline V gene data show CDR1 as SGHTA and CDR2 as FQGNSA. Trimming stripped 5 bases from V and 5 bases from J, with 3 bases between. As regards this clone: Antigen unknown.

Sequencing was performed on blood, taken from a patient whose treatment included radiotherapy and nephrectomy. The sequence derives from a man in his 60s with renal cell carcinoma. The V call is TRBV7-2, the J call TRBJ2-5; D unresolved. The CDR3 DNA is TGTGCCAGCAGCCACGAGACCCAGTACTTC. It yields the protein CASSHETQYF.